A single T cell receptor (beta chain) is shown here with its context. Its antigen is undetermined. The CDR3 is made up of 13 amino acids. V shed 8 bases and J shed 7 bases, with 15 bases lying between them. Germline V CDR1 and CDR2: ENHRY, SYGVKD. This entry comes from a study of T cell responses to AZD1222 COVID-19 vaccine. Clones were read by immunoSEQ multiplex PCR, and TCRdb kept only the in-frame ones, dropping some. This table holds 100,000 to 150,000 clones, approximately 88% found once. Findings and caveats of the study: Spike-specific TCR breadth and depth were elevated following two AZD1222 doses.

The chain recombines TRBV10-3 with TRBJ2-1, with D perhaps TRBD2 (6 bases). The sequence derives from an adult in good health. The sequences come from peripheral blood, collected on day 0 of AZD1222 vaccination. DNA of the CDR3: TGTGCCATCGAGGGACTGCTTGGGAATGAGCAGTTCTTC. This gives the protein CAIEGLLGNEQFF.